What follows are 5 T cell receptor beta chains derived from one specimen sequenced in a study of control samples from healthy donors and cancer patients (dated by TCRdb to the early 2020s). The receptor library was made with the immunoSEQ multiplex PCR assay. TCRdb took over this immuneACCESS table, retaining in-frame rearrangements with V and J assigned. Such tables are incomplete; in checked studies, under half of the missing clones stem from an unresolved V gene, and the remainder is unexplained. The sample table lists 90,000 to 100,000 clones, less than 90% of them with a count of one. Roughly an eighth of the sample rests with the top ten. What was sequenced was blood. The receptor set was obtained from a woman between 65 and 79 years old in good health.

The V and J genes are TRBV7-8 and TRBJ2-3; no clear D gene. Germline V gene data show CDR1 as SGHVS and CDR2 as FQNEAQ. Trimming pared 5 bases from V and 0 bases from J, leaving 12 bases between. This CDR3 region has 15 residues. Here the CDR3 reads CASSPVQSSTDTQYF. CDR3 DNA sequence: TGTGCCAGCAGCCCGGTCCAGTCTAGCACAGATACGCAGTATTTT.

The chain has TRBV6-5 and TRBJ1-6; D unresolved. The CDR3 contains 13 residues. Germline-derived CDR1 and CDR2 are MNHEY and SVGAGI. Trimming left V 6 bases short and J 7 bases short, with 10 bases between. The DNA of the CDR3 is TGTGCCAGCAGGGAGGGAGGAAATTCACCCCTCCACTTT. This sequence encodes CASREGGNSPLHF.

V is TRBV9 and J is TRBJ1-4; D is possibly TRBD1 (6 bases). CDR1 and CDR2 (germline): SGDLS, YYNGEE. Trimming removed 2 bases at V and 7 bases at J, with 21 bases between. The CDR3 extends over 17 amino acids. CDR3 sequence: CASSVSRGGPGGEKLFF. The CDR3, as DNA: TGTGCCAGCAGCGTCTCACGAGGGGGACCGGGAGGTGAAAAACTGTTTTTT.

The rearrangement uses TRBV6-2 or TRBV6-3 and TRBJ1-2, with D unresolved. The V and J ends lost 4 bases and 7 bases respectively, with 13 bases between them. CDR3 size: 13 residues. Per germline, CDR1 MNHEY and CDR2 SVGEGT. The CDR3 DNA follows: TGTGCCAGCAGTTGGAAGGGCTTTCTTGGCTACACCTTC. Its translation: CASSWKGFLGYTF.

The rearrangement links TRBV5-4 to TRBJ1-2, with no clear D. V lost 0 bases to trimming and J lost 4 bases, with 13 bases between them. This CDR3 is built from 15 residues. The germline V gene has CDR1 SGHNT and CDR2 YYREEE (reference sequence). The CDR3 DNA reads TGTGCCAGCAGCTTGGGTATAGCCGTTGCCTATGGCTACACCTTC. Amino acids: CASSLGIAVAYGYTF.